This T cell receptor beta chain was found in a study of blood T cell repertoires in COVID-19. Looking at the study overall: The analysed material was cDNA or gDNA that came from T cells, B-cell-depleted T cells, or PBMCs.

Germline CDR1 is SGDLS and CDR2 is YYNGEE. This CDR3 has 17 residues. Methods used by the authors: Nucleated cell number was recorded as an estimate derived from reference gene primer amplification. Here immunoSEQ multiplex PCR was the method, and the copy in TCRdb shows in-frame clones only, minus some. V and J calls and clone size are copied from that table; D and trimming were computed from the DNA. In the table there are approximately 97,000 clones, about 90% of which are singletons. As to this clone: One end of the junction is discordant with germline, which a read error may explain.

V is TRBV9 and J is TRBJ1-4; 7 bases are shared with TRBD1. What was sequenced was peripheral blood. The TCR originated in a man between 50 and 59 years old with active COVID-19. CDR3 loop: CVSSPQAGGQAVEKLFF. For the CDR3, the DNA is TGTGTCAGCAGCCCTCAAGCCGGCGGACAGGCAGTTGAAAAACTGTTTTTT.